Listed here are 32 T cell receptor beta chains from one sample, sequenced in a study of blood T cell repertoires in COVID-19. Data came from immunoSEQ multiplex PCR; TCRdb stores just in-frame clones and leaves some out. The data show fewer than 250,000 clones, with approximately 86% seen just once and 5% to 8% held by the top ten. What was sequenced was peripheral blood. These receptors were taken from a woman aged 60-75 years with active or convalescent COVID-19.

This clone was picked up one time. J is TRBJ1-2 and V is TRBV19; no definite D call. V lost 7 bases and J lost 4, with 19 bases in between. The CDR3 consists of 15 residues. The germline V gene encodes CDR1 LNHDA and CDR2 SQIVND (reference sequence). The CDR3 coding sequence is TGTGCCAGTACCCCCTTTGTGGCAGGCTTCTATGGCTACACCTTC. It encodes CASTPFVAGFYGYTF.

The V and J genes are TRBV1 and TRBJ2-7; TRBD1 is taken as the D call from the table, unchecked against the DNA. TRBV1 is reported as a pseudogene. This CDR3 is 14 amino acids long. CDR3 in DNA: TGCACCAGCAGCCAAGGGCAGGAAATCTACGAGCAGTACGTC. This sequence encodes CTSSQGQEIYEQYV.

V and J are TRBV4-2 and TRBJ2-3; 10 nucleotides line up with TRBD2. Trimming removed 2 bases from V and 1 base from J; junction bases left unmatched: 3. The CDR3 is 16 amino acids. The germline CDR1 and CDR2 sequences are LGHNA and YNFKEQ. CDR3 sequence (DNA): TGTGCCAGCAGCCAACCCAGCGGGGGGGGCACAGATACGCAGTATTTT. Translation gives CASSQPSGGGTDTQYF.

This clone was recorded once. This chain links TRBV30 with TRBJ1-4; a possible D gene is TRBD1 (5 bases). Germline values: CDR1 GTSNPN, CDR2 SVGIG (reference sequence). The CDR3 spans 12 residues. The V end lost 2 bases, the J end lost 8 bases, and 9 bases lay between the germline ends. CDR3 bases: TGTGCCTGGAGTACCAGGGTCGAAAAACTGTTTTTT. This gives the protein CAWSTRVEKLFF.

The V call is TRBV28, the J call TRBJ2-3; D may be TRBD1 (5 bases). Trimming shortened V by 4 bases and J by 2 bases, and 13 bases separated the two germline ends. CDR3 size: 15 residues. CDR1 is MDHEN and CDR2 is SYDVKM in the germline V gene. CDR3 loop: CASSSRAAITDTQYF. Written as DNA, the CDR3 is TGTGCCAGCAGTTCCAGGGCAGCCATCACAGATACGCAGTATTTT.

The CDR3 loop reads CASSVQGGSADTQYF. CDR3 in DNA: TGTGCCAGCAGCGTACAAGGTGGGAGTGCAGATACGCAGTATTTT. The chain combines TRBV9 with TRBJ2-3, with D possibly TRBD2 on 5 matching bases. The CDR3 contains 15 residues. The germline CDR1 and CDR2 sequences are SGDLS and YYNGEE. V gave up 1 base and J gave up 4 bases, with 13 bases separating them.

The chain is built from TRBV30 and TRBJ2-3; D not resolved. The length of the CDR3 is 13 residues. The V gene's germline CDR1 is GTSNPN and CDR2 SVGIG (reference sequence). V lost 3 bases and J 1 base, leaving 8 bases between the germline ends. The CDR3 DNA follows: TGTGCCTGGAGCCAGGCTGGCACAGATACGCAGTATTTT. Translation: CAWSQAGTDTQYF.

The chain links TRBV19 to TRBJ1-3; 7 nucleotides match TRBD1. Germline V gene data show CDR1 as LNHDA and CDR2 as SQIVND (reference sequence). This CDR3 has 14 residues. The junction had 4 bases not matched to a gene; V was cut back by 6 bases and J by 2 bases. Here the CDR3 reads CASSSQGAGNTIYF. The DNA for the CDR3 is TGTGCCAGTAGCTCGCAGGGGGCTGGAAACACCATATATTTT.

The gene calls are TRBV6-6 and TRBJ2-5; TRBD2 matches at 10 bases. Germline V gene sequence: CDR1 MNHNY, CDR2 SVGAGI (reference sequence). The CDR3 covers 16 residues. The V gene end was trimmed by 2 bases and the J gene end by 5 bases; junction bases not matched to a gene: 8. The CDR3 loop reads CASSYPTAGGWETQYF. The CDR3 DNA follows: TGTGCCAGCAGTTACCCAACAGCGGGGGGGTGGGAGACCCAGTACTTC.

The CDR3 here is CASSPLRGGLAGELFF. In DNA, the CDR3 is TGTGCCAGCTCACCACTGCGGGGGGGGTTGGCCGGGGAGCTGTTTTTT. The chain has TRBV18 and TRBJ2-2, with 9 bases aligning to TRBD2. Per the germline V gene, CDR1 is KGHSH and CDR2 is LQKENI. The CDR3 consists of 16 residues. Trimming removed 1 base from V and 6 bases from J; junction bases left unmatched: 6.

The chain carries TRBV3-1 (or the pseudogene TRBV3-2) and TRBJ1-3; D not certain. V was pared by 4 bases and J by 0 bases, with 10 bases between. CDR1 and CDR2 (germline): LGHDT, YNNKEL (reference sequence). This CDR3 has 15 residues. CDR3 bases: TGTGCCAGCAGCCCCATCCCAGACTCTGGAAACACCATATATTTT. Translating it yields CASSPIPDSGNTIYF.

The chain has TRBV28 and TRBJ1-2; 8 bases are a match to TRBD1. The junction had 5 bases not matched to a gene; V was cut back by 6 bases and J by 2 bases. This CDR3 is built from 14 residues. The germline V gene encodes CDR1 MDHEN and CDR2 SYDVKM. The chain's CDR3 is CASRPGGPNYGYTF. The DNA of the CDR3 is TGTGCCAGCAGACCAGGGGGCCCCAACTATGGCTACACCTTC.

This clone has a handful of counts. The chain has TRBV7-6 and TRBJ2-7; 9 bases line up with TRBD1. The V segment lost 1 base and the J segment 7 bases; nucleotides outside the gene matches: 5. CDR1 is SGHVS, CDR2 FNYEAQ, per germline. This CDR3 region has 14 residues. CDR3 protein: CASSLGTGDFEQYF. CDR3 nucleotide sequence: TGTGCCAGCAGCTTAGGGACAGGGGACTTTGAGCAGTACTTC.

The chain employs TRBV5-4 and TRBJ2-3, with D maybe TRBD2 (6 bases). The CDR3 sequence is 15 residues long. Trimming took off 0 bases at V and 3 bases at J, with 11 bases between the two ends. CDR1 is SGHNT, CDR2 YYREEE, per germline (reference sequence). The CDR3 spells CASSLEGGKTDTQYF. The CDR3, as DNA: TGTGCCAGCAGCTTGGAGGGCGGGAAGACAGATACGCAGTATTTT. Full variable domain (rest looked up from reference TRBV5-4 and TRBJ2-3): ETGVTQSPTHLIKTRGQQVTLRCSSQSGHNTVSWYQQALGQGPQFIFQYYREEENGRGNFPPRFSGLQFPNYSSELNVNALELDDSALYLCASSLEGGKTDTQYFGPGTRLTVL.

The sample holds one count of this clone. This CDR3 is CASSPPSGRGSYEQYF. Here the CDR3 DNA reads TGTGCCAGCAGTCCGCCTAGCGGGAGAGGTTCCTACGAGCAGTACTTC. The chain couples TRBV6-6 to TRBJ2-7, with 10 bases aligning to TRBD2. J lost 1 base, V lost 5 bases, and 8 bases had no gene match. This CDR3 region has 16 residues. From germline, CDR1 is MNHNY and CDR2 SVGAGI (reference sequence).

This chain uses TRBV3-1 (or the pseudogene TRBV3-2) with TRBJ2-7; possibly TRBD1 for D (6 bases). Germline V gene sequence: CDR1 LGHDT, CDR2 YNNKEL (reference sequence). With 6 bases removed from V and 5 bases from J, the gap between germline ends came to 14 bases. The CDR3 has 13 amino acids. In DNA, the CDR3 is TGTGCCAGCAGTCCCACAGGGCTCCACGAGCAGTACTTC. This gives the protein CASSPTGLHEQYF.

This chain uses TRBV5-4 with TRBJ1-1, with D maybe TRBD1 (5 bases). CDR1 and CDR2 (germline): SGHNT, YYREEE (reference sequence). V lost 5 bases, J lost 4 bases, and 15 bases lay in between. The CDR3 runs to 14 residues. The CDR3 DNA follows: TGTGCCAGCAGGCGCGGGGCCTCGGGCACTGAAGCTTTCTTT. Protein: CASRRGASGTEAFF.

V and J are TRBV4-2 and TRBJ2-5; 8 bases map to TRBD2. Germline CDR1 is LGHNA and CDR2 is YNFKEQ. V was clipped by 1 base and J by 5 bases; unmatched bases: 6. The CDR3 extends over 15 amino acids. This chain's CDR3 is CASSQAGGPAETQYF. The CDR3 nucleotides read TGTGCCAGCAGCCAAGCGGGAGGGCCCGCTGAGACCCAGTACTTC.

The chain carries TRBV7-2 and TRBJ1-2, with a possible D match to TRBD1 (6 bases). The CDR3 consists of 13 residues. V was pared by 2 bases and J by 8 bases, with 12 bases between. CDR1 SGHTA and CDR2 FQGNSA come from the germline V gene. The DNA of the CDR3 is TGTGCCAGCAGCTTAAGGACAGATGTCGGCTACACCTTC. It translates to CASSLRTDVGYTF.

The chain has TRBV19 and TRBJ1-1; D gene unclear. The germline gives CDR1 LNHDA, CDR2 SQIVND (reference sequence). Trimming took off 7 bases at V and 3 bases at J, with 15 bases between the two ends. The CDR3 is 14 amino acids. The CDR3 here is CASIQPSEDTEAFF. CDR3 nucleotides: TGTGCCAGTATTCAGCCCTCCGAGGACACTGAAGCTTTCTTT.

CDR3 protein: CASSLATGGYEQYF. The CDR3 coding sequence is TGTGCCAGCAGCCTAGCCACAGGGGGCTACGAGCAGTACTTC. The chain employs TRBV11-3 and TRBJ2-7; 8 nucleotides match TRBD1. Germline trimming cut 5 bases from V and 3 bases from J; bases unmatched to any gene: 6. Germline-derived CDR1 and CDR2 are SGHNT and YENEEA. The CDR3 length is 14 residues.

The CDR3 coding sequence is TGTGCCAGCAATAGAGATTTCACAGATACGCAGTATTTT. Its translation: CASNRDFTDTQYF. The chain uses TRBV2 and TRBJ2-3; D remains unclear. Trimming removed 7 bases from V and 2 bases from J, with 10 bases in between. Germline loops: CDR1 SNHLY, CDR2 FYNNEI. This CDR3 contains 13 residues.

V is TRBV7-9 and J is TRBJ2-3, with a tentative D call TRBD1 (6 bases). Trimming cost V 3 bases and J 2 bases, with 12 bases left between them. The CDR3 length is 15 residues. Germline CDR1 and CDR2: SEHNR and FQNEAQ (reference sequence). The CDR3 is CASSLTRGITDTQYF. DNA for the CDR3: TGTGCCAGCAGCTTGACCAGGGGTATCACAGATACGCAGTATTTT. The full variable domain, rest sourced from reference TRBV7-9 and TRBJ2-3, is DTGVSQNPRHKITKRGQNVTFRCDPISEHNRLYWYRQTLGQGPEFLTYFQNEAQLEKSRLLSDRFSAERPKGSFSTLEIQRTEQGDSAMYLCASSLTRGITDTQYFGPGTRLTVL.

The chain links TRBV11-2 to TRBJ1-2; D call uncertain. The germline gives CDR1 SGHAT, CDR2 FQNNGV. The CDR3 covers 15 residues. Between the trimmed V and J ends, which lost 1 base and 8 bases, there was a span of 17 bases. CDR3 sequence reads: CASSLGVGFEEGYTF. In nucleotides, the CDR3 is TGTGCCAGCAGCTTAGGGGTGGGTTTCGAGGAGGGCTACACCTTC. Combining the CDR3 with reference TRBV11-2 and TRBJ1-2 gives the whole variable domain EAGVAQSPRYKIIEKRQSVAFWCNPISGHATLYWYQQILGQGPKLLIQFQNNGVVDDSQLPKDRFSAERLKGVDSTLKIQPAKLEDSAVYLCASSLGVGFEEGYTFGSGTRLTVV.

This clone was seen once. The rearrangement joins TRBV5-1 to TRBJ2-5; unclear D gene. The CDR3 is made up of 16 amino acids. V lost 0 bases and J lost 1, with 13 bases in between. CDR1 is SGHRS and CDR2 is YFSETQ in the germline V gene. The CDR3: CASSLGVGEPQETQYF. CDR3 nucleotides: TGCGCCAGCAGCTTGGGGGTAGGAGAGCCCCAAGAGACCCAGTACTTC.

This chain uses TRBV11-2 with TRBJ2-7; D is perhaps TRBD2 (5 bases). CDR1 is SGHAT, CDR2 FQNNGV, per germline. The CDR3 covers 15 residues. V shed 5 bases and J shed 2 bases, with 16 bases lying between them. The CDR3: CASSRITGNTYEQYF. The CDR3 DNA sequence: TGTGCCAGCAGCCGCATTACGGGGAATACCTACGAGCAGTACTTC.

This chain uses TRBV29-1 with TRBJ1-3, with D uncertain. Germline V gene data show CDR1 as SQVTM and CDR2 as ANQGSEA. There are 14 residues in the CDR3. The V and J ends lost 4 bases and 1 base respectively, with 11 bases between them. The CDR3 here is CSVGLRGSGNTIYF. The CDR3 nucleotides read TGCAGCGTTGGCTTGCGAGGGTCTGGAAACACCATATATTTT.

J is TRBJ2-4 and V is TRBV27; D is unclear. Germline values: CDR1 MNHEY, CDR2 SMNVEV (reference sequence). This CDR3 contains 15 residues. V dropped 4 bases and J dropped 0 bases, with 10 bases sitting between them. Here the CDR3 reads CASSSQSLAKNIQYF. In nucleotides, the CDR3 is TGTGCCAGCAGTTCCCAGTCCTTAGCCAAAAACATTCAGTACTTC.

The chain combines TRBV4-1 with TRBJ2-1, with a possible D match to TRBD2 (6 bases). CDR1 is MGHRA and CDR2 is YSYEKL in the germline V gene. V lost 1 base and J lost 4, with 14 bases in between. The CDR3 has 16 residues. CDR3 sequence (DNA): TGCGCCAGCAGCCAAGGAGTAGCGGCTCTATACAATGAGCAGTTCTTC. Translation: CASSQGVAALYNEQFF.

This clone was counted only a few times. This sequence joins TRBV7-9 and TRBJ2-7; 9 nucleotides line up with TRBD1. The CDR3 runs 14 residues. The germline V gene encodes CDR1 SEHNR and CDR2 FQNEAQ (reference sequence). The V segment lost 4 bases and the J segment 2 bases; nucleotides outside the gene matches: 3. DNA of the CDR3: TGTGCCAGCAGCTCGGACAGGGGTACCTACGAGCAGTACTTC. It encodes CASSSDRGTYEQYF.

CDR3 coding DNA: TGTGCCAGCAGAGTTAGGGGTATGAACACTGAAGCTTTCTTT. This gives the protein CASRVRGMNTEAFF. The rearrangement uses TRBV28 and TRBJ1-1, with TRBD1 as a possible D gene (5 bases). V was pared by 6 bases and J by 0 bases, with 11 bases between. The V gene's germline CDR1 is MDHEN and CDR2 SYDVKM. The CDR3 extends over 14 amino acids.

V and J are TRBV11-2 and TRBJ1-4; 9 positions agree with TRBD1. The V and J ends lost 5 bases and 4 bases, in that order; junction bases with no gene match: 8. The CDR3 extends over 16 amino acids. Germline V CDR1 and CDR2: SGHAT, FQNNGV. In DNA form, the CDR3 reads TGTGCCAGCAGCATGGACAGGGGCTGGGGTAATGAAAAACTGTTTTTT. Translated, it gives CASSMDRGWGNEKLFF.